This T cell receptor beta chain was captured in a study of T cell repertoires in cytomegalovirus infection. Overall study: Indications of both CMV infection and matching HLA type were provided by public TCR beta signatures.

V shed 2 bases and J shed 1 base, with 15 bases lying between them. The germline V gene has CDR1 SGHRS and CDR2 YFSETQ. The CDR3 runs 16 residues. Regarding the study as a whole: Clonotypes of TCR beta that were HLA-C-restricted and CMV-specific dominated the ex vivo response. There were carriers of CMV plus the relevant HLA, and cumulative public TCR beta family frequency identified them.

As concerns this clonotype: The antigen remains undetermined.

TCRdb used MiXCR to reprocess the reads, holding one entry per CDR3 protein. The table lists 200,000 or so distinct CDR3 sequences, under 30% of them singletons. The specimen sequenced was PBMCs. The chain has TRBV5-1 and TRBJ1-2; D gene unclear. This clonotype originated in a human donor in good health (CMV status not recorded). Some clones in this sample may be carry-over from other donors' samples. CDR3 DNA: TGCGCCAGCAGCTTTCCCCCCGGAGCACTTAACTATGGCTACACCTTC. Translated: CASSFPPGALNYGYTF.